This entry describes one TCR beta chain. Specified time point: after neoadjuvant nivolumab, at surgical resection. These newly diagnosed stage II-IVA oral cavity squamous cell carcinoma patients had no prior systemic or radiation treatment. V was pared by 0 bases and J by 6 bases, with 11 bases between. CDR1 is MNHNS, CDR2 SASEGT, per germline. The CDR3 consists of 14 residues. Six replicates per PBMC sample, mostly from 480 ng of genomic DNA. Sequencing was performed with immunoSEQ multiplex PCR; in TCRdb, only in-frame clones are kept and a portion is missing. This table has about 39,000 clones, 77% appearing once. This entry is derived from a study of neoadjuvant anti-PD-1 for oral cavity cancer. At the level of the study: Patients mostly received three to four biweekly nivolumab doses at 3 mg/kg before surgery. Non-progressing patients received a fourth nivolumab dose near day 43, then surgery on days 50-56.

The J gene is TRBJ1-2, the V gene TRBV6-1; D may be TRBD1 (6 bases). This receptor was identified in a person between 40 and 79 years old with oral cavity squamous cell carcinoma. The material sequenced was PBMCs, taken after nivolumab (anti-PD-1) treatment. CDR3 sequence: CASSEARRGNGYTF. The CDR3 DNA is TGTGCCAGCAGTGAAGCTAGGAGGGGGAATGGCTACACCTTC.